The source of this TCR beta chain is a study of human T cells and chemical hapten exposure. In the authors' workflow: A per-sample median of around 100,000 TCRs was observed, with a range of about 20,000 to 750,000. In TCRdb, the 5' RACE reads were re-called with MiXCR into one record per CDR3 protein. None of the V and J calls come from the authors' own analysis; TCRdb made them. In the table there are under 150,000 distinct CDR3 sequences, 15% to 20% of which are singletons. Whole blood that had not been fractionated was the source of extracted total RNA. Germline V CDR1 and CDR2: SGHVS, FQNEAQ. CDR3 length equals 14 residues. Trimming pared 0 bases from V and 10 bases from J, leaving 13 bases between.

This sequence originates from a human donor in good health. The V gene is TRBV7-8, the J gene TRBJ2-1; D possibly corresponds to TRBD1 (6 bases). The CDR3 bases are TGTGCCAGCAGCTTAGCGGGGGCCAAGGGAGAGCAGTTCTTC. Protein product: CASSLAGAKGEQFF.